The present TCR beta chain was sequenced within a study of cytomegalovirus exposure and HLA in healthy donors. Study-level results: Altogether, some 160 TCR beta chains were recorded as cytomegalovirus-associated. Some highly shared sequence variants likely arose as a pipeline artifact. The study found most TCR sequences rare, yet found some public TCRs in many donors.

The V gene's germline CDR1 is MDHEN and CDR2 SYDVKM. Unmatched junction bases numbered 9, after V lost 6 bases and J lost 2 bases. The CDR3 spans 15 residues. PCR primers comprised 60 Vbeta and 13 Jbeta primers. Assay: immunoSEQ multiplex PCR; the TCRdb copy retains only in-frame clones and omits some. The sample holds 150,000 to 200,000 clones, around two thirds seen once. The sample holds a few counts of this clone. The antigen is undetermined. The sample consisted of PBMCs. This TCR derives from a man aged 25 to 45 in good health and CMV-seropositive. This chain links TRBV28 with TRBJ2-7; 8 nucleotides match TRBD2. Here the CDR3 reads CASSLRTSGAYEQYF. For the CDR3, the DNA is TGTGCCAGCAGCCTTCGCACTAGCGGAGCCTACGAGCAGTACTTC.